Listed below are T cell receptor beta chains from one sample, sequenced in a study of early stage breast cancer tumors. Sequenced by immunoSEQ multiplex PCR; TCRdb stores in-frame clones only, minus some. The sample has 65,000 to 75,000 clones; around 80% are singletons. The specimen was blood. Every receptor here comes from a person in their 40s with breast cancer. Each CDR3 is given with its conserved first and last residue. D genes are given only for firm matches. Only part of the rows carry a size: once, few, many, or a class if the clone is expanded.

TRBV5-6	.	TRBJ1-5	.	CASSRGFGNQPQHF	TGTGCCAGCAGCCGGGGCTTCGGCAATCAGCCCCAGCATTTT
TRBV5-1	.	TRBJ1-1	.	CASSLDGGNTEAFF	TGCGCCAGCAGCTTGGACGGGGGGAACACTGAAGCTTTCTTT
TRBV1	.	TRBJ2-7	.	CTSSQDLTAYEQYF	TGCACCAGCAGCCAAGATCTGACAGCCTACGAGCAGTACTTC
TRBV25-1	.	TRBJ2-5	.	CASSEYSEETQYF	TGTGCCAGCAGTGAATATAGTGAAGAGACCCAGTACTTC
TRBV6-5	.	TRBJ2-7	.	CASTSPNSYEQYF	TGTGCCAGTACTAGCCCGAATTCCTACGAGCAGTACTTC
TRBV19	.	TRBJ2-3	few	CASSISTGTDTQYF	TGTGCCAGTAGTATATCGACAGGCACAGATACGCAGTATTTT
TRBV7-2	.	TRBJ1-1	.	CASSLQQGNTEAFF	TGTGCCAGCAGCCTCCAACAGGGGAACACTGAAGCTTTCTTT
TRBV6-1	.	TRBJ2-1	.	CASSESLAGNYNEQFF	TGTGCCAGCAGTGAATCCTTGGCGGGAAACTACAATGAGCAGTTCTTC
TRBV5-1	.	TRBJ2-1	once	CASSLGQSYNEQFF	TGCGCCAGCAGCTTGGGACAGAGTTACAATGAGCAGTTCTTC
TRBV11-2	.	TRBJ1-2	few	CASSLTGGYGYTF	TGTGCCAGCAGCTTAACCGGAGGATATGGCTACACCTTC
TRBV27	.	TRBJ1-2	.	CASSLVGAGYGYTF	TGTGCCAGCAGTTTAGTGGGGGCAGGCTATGGCTACACCTTC
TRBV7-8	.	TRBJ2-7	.	CASSPRDSSYEQYF	TGTGCCAGCAGCCCGAGGGACTCATCCTACGAGCAGTACTTC
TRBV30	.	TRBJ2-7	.	CAWRIRGGEQYF	TGTGCCTGGAGAATCAGGGGTGGCGAGCAGTACTTC
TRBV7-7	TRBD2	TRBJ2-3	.	CASSPGLAGSTDTQYF	TGTGCTAGCAGCCCAGGACTAGCTGGGAGCACAGATACGCAGTATTTT
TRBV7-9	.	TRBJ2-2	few	CASSYLQTANTGELFF	TGTGCCAGCAGCTACCTACAGACAGCGAACACCGGGGAGCTGTTTTTT
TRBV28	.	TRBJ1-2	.	CASSLIGRFGYTF	TGTGCCAGCAGTTTGATCGGGAGGTTTGGCTACACCTTC
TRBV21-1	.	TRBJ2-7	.	CASSRLLAGTYEQYF	TGTGCCAGCAGCAGATTGCTAGCGGGTACCTACGAGCAGTACTTC
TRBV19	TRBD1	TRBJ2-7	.	CASSLGQGQTYEQYF	TGTGCCAGTAGTTTGGGACAGGGGCAGACCTACGAGCAGTACTTC
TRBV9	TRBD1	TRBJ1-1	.	CASRGDSKAFF	TGTGCCAGCAGGGGGGACAGTAAAGCTTTCTTT
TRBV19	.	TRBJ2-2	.	CASRGQGTGELFF	TGTGCCAGTAGGGGCCAGGGCACCGGGGAGCTGTTTTTT
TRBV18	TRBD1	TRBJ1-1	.	CASSLYRGNTEAFF	TGTGCCAGCTCCCTTTACAGGGGGAATACTGAAGCTTTCTTT